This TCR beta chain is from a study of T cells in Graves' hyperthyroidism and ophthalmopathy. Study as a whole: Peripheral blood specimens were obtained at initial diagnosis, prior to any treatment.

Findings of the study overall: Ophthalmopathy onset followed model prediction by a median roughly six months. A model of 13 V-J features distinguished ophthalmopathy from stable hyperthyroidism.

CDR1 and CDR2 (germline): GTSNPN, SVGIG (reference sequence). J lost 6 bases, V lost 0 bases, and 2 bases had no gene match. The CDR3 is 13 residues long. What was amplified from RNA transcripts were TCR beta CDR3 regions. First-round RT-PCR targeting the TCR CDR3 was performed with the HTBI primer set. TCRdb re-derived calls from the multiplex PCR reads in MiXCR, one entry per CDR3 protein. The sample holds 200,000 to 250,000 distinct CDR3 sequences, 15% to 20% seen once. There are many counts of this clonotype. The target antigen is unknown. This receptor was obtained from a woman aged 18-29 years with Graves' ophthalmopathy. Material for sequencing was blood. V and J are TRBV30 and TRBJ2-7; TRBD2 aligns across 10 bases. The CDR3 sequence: CAWSVGLAVEQYF. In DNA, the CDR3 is TGTGCCTGGAGTGTAGGACTAGCGGTCGAGCAGTACTTC.